These 7 T cell receptor beta chains were all obtained from the same sample, sequenced in a study of blood T cell repertoires in COVID-19. Method: immunoSEQ multiplex PCR; TCRdb's copy keeps in-frame clones and lacks some. The sample consists of roughly 200,000 clones, 65% to 90% of them appearing once. The specimen sequenced was PBMCs or T cells enriched from blood (not recorded which). All receptors derive from a woman in her 30s who had been exposed to COVID-19.

This chain uses TRBV29-1 with TRBJ1-1; D not certain. The CDR3 contains 12 residues. CDR1 is SQVTM, CDR2 ANQGSEA, per germline. The germline V and J ends were trimmed by 4 bases and 4 bases, with 10 bases remaining between them. CDR3 loop: CSVVPGFTEAFF. CDR3 bases: TGCAGCGTTGTTCCCGGGTTCACTGAAGCTTTCTTT.

V is TRBV7-8 and J is TRBJ1-2, with D possibly matching TRBD1 (5 bases). V lost 2 bases to trimming and J lost 4 bases, with 11 bases between them. CDR1 is SGHVS and CDR2 is FQNEAQ in the germline V gene. CDR3 length: 14 amino acids. The CDR3 reads CASSLMQGGYGYTF. CDR3 coding DNA: TGTGCCAGCAGCTTAATGCAGGGAGGCTATGGCTACACCTTC.

This clone showed up just a few times. This chain uses TRBV9 with TRBJ2-3; 13 bases are a match to TRBD2. Germline V gives CDR1 SGDLS, CDR2 YYNGEE. The CDR3 spans 18 residues. After removal of 0 bases from V and 5 bases from J, the junction contained 9 bases not matched to a gene. The CDR3: CASSVGPGLAGFRDTQYF. DNA for the CDR3: TGTGCCAGCAGCGTAGGGCCGGGACTAGCGGGGTTTAGAGATACGCAGTATTTT.

The V and J genes are TRBV5-1 and TRBJ1-6; 9 bases are a match to TRBD1. The CDR3 contains 16 residues. Germline lookup yields CDR1 SGHRS and CDR2 YFSETQ. After removal of 0 bases from V and 9 bases from J, the junction contained 7 bases not matched to a gene. The chain's CDR3 is CASSLDAGTGFSPLHF. DNA of the CDR3: TGCGCCAGCAGCTTGGACGCCGGGACAGGGTTTTCACCCCTCCACTTT.

J is TRBJ1-4 and V is TRBV2; TRBD1 might be the D (5 bases). The V and J ends lost 11 bases and 3 bases respectively, with 16 bases between them. This CDR3 contains 14 residues. Germline V gene lookup returns CDR1 SNHLY and CDR2 FYNNEI. This CDR3 is CAESGGGANEKLFF. DNA for the CDR3: TGTGCCGAGAGCGGTGGGGGGGCTAATGAAAAACTGTTTTTT.

J is TRBJ2-3 and V is TRBV19, with D hard to call. Trimming left V 6 bases short and J 2 bases short, with 15 bases between. There are 15 residues in the CDR3. Germline V gene data show CDR1 as LNHDA and CDR2 as SQIVND (reference sequence). The CDR3 here is CASSLLPSLTDTQYF. Written as DNA, the CDR3 is TGTGCCAGTAGCTTGCTACCTTCCCTCACAGATACGCAGTATTTT.

This chain links TRBV5-1 with TRBJ1-6, with D tentatively TRBD1 (5 bases). V lost 0 bases to trimming and J lost 7 bases, with 11 bases between them. The germline CDR1 and CDR2 sequences are SGHRS and YFSETQ. CDR3 length equals 15 residues. The CDR3 reads CASSLDATANSPLHF. The CDR3, as DNA: TGCGCCAGCAGCTTGGATGCGACAGCCAATTCACCCCTCCACTTT.